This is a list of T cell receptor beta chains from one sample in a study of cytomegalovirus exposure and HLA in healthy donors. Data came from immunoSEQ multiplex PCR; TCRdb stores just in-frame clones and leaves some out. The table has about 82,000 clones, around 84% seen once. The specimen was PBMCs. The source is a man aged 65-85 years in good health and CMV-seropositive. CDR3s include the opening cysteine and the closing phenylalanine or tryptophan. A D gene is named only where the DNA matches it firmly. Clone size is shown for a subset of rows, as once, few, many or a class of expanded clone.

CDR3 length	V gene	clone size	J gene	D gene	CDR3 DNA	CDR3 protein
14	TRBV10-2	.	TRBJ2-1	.	TGCGCCAGCAGTATGCGGCCCCGTGTCAATGAGCAGTTCTTC	CASSMRPRVNEQFF
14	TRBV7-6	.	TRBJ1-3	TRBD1	TGTGCCAGCAGCGCGACAGGGGCTGGAAACACCATATATTTT	CASSATGAGNTIYF
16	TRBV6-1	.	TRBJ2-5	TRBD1	TGTGCCAGCAGTGATCAACTGACAGGGGGCGGTGAGACCCAGTACTTC	CASSDQLTGGGETQYF
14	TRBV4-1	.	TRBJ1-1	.	TGCGCCAGCAGCCAAGGACTCCAGTACACTGAAGCTTTCTTT	CASSQGLQYTEAFF
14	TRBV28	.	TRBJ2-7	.	TGTGCCAGCAGGTTGGAGGGGCTCGCCTACGAGCAGTACTTC	CASRLEGLAYEQYF
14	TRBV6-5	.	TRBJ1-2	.	TGTGCCAGCAGTAAACAGGGCGCCGACTATGGCTACACCTTC	CASSKQGADYGYTF
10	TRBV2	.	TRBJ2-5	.	TGTGCCAGCCGAGCGGAGACCCAGTACTTC	CASRAETQYF
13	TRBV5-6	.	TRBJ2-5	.	TGTGCCAGCAGCTTGGTTCAGCAAGAGACCCAGTACTTC	CASSLVQQETQYF
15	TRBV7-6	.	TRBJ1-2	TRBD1	TGTGCCAGCAGCTCGAGGGGACAGTCGGACTATGGCTACACCTTC	CASSSRGQSDYGYTF
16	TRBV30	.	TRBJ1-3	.	TGTGCCTGGAGTCCTCCCGACAGAATAAGTGGAAACACCATATATTTT	CAWSPPDRISGNTIYF
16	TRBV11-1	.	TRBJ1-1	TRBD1	TGTGCCAGCAGCTTAGTGCCTCAGACAGGGGCTCTCAGAGCTTTCTTT	CASSLVPQTGALRAFF
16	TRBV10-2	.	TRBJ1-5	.	TGCGCCAGCAGTAATGGCTGGGGAGGTAGCAATCAGCCCCAGCATTTT	CASSNGWGGSNQPQHF
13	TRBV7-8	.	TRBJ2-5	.	TGTGCCAGCAGCTTAGCCCTAGAGGGGACCCAGTACTTC	CASSLALEGTQYF
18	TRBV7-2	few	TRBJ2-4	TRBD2	TGTGCCAGCAGCTTCCCGGGACTAGCGGGGGGGCTAAAAAACATTCAGTACTTC	CASSFPGLAGGLKNIQYF
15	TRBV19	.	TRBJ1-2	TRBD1	TGTGCCAGTAGTGGGGGACAGATTCTTGGCTATGGCTACACCTTC	CASSGGQILGYGYTF
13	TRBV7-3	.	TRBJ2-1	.	TGTGCCAGCAGTTTTACAGGAAACAATGAGCAGTTCTTC	CASSFTGNNEQFF
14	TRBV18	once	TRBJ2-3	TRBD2	TGTGCCAGCTCCCCAGGACTAGCGACAGATACGCAGTATTTT	CASSPGLATDTQYF
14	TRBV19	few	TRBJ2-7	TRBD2	TGTGCCAGTAGTAAGCGGGAAGGAGGTTACGAGCAGTACTTC	CASSKREGGYEQYF
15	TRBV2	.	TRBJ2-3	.	TGTGCCAGCAGTGAAAGGGCTAGCGCAAGAGATACGCAGTATTTT	CASSERASARDTQYF
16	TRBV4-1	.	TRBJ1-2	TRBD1	TGCGCCAGCAGCCTGTCTCTTGGACAGGGGGGTTATGGCTACACCTTC	CASSLSLGQGGYGYTF
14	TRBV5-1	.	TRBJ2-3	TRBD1	TGCGCCAGCAGCTTAGGACAGGACACAGATACGCAGTATTTT	CASSLGQDTDTQYF
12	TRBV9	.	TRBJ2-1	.	TGTGCCAGCAGCGGGGGGGTTCCGTCGCAGTTCTTC	CASSGGVPSQFF